The 5 T cell receptor beta chains below were found in one sample sequenced in a study of CD8+CD57+ T cells in acquired aplastic anemia. Profiles of TCR beta VDJ and CDR3 were generated from a genomic DNA template. In TCRdb, the reads were re-called with MiXCR into one record per CDR3 protein. This table has 150,000 to 200,000 distinct CDR3 sequences, approximately 48% appearing once. Individuals selected for sequencing had exhibited CD8+CD57+ cell expansion on flow cytometry. Sequencing used sorted CD4+, CD8+, or CD8+CD57+ T cells (not recorded which) from PBMCs. These receptors all come from a human donor with aplastic anemia.

This clonotype was detected only once. It may be a read error: a sequence one base away is much more abundant. The chain uses TRBV6-1 and TRBJ2-6; perhaps TRBD1 as D (5 bases). The CDR3 totals 18 residues. Looked up from germline, CDR1 is MNHNS and CDR2 is SASEGT. Trimming took off 8 bases at V and 2 bases at J, with 22 bases between the two ends. The CDR3 coding sequence is TGTGCCAGCCATCGACCTCGAGTGAAGGGGACTGGGGCCAACGTCCTGACTTTC. Amino acid sequence: CASHRPRVKGTGANVLTF.

Ten or more counts support this clonotype. The chain has TRBV5-1 and TRBJ2-1; D perhaps matches TRBD1 (6 bases). V lost 0 bases and J lost 7, with 14 bases in between. Looked up from germline, CDR1 is SGHRS and CDR2 is YFSETQ. This CDR3 has 15 amino acids. The CDR3 bases are TGCGCCAGCAGCTTGGATCCCCCAGGGGTGAATGAGCAGTTCTTC. Its translation is CASSLDPPGVNEQFF.

At least ten counts were recorded for this clonotype. This chain links TRBV29-1 with TRBJ1-2, with D possibly TRBD1 on 5 matching bases. There are 13 residues in the CDR3. Germline CDR1 SQVTM, CDR2 ANQGSEA. The ends were cut back, 3 bases at V and 7 bases at J, with 15 bases in the middle. CDR3 in amino acids: CSVDFGTQGGYTF. The CDR3 DNA is TGCAGCGTTGATTTTGGGACTCAAGGTGGCTACACCTTC.

Only one count was recorded for this clonotype. The chain is built from TRBV5-4 and TRBJ2-7; TRBD1 matches at 9 bases. Trimming removed 4 bases from V and 5 bases from J; junction bases left unmatched: 7. The CDR3 runs to 14 residues. From germline, CDR1 is SGHNT and CDR2 YYREEE (reference sequence). The CDR3, as DNA: TGTGCCAGCAGCCTGGGACAGGGCACTCACGAGCAGTACTTC. Residues: CASSLGQGTHEQYF. Full variable domain (missing parts from reference TRBV5-4 and TRBJ2-7): ETGVTQSPTHLIKTRGQQVTLRCSSQSGHNTVSWYQQALGQGPQFIFQYYREEENGRGNFPPRFSGLQFPNYSSELNVNALELDDSALYLCASSLGQGTHEQYFGPGTRLTVT.

In its sample, this clonotype was seen a few times. V gene TRBV2 combines with J gene TRBJ1-6; a possible D gene is TRBD1 (5 bases). V dropped 8 bases and J dropped 10 bases, with 18 bases sitting between them. Germline lookup yields CDR1 SNHLY and CDR2 FYNNEI. This CDR3 region has 14 residues. The CDR3 loop is CASQTVISNSPLHF. CDR3 sequence (DNA): TGTGCCAGCCAGACAGTTATCTCCAACTCACCCCTCCACTTT.